The rows below give T cell receptor beta chains drawn from one sample of a study of blood T cell repertoires in COVID-19. Libraries were prepared by immunoSEQ multiplex PCR; TCRdb keeps only in-frame clonotypes and omits some of them. The table shows 25,000 to 35,000 clones, with roughly 90% occurring only once. Source material: peripheral blood. The receptors shown here come from a human donor with active COVID-19. The donor label of this sample is uncertain. The CDR3 runs from the conserved cysteine through the conserved F or W.

V gene,CDR3 protein
TRBV7-2,CASSLSSGGNTGELFF
TRBV28,CASRRRTGVGNQPQHF
TRBV7-3,CASSLIAAGAGYNSPLHF
TRBV6-4,CASSLATSTDTQYF
TRBV6-2/TRBV6-3,CASSYSTLNTEAFF
TRBV7-9,CASSLGGGWDEQYF
TRBV28,CASSWGQGVGTDTQYF
TRBV7-2,CASSRRQGTEAFF
TRBV4-3,CASSPFMGAEETQYF
TRBV2,CASSERISFF
TRBV11-3,CASSSREYTDTQYF
TRBV7-6,CASSSGTTQWGTQYF
TRBV10-3,CATLSGGPNTGELFF
TRBV7-2,CASSPDREGGYTF
TRBV10-3,CAIGRQGSDNQPQHF
TRBV19,CASSMSNTRGNTQYF